A single sample is the source of the 10 T cell receptor beta chains below, sequenced in a study of blood T cell repertoires in COVID-19. The method was immunoSEQ multiplex PCR; TCRdb's version includes in-frame clones alone and lacks a portion of them. This sample carries about 39,000 clones, around 86% of them seen once, and the ten largest clones take around 5.2%. The sample comprised peripheral blood. The receptors were gathered from a man aged 40-50 years with active COVID-19.

J is TRBJ2-7 and V is TRBV5-1; D possibly corresponds to TRBD2 (6 bases). CDR3 size: 13 residues. Trimming removed 4 bases from V and 7 bases from J, with 15 bases in between. CDR1 is SGHRS, CDR2 YFSETQ, per germline. CDR3 nucleotide sequence: TGCGCCAGCAGCCTGGGACTTCTTTTGGAGCAGTACTTC. Amino acid sequence: CASSLGLLLEQYF. The entire variable domain, with the rest obtained from reference TRBV5-1 and TRBJ2-7, is as follows: KAGVTQTPRYLIKTRGQQVTLSCSPISGHRSVSWYQQTPGQGLQFLFEYFSETQRNKGNFPGRFSGRQFSNSRSEMNVSTLELGDSALYLCASSLGLLLEQYFGPGTRLTVT.

The J gene is TRBJ2-1, the V gene TRBV9; no definite D call. CDR1 and CDR2 from the germline V gene are SGDLS and YYNGEE. Trimming took off 5 bases at V and 6 bases at J, with 9 bases between the two ends. CDR3 length equals 12 residues. The CDR3 nucleotides read TGTGCCAGCAGTCTAGTTTTCAATGAGCAGTTCTTC. Translated: CASSLVFNEQFF.

V usage is TRBV2 and J usage is TRBJ2-1, with TRBD1 matching 7 bases. Unmatched junction bases numbered 6, after V lost 10 bases and J lost 6 bases. The CDR3 covers 12 residues. The V gene's germline CDR1 is SNHLY and CDR2 FYNNEI. The CDR3: CATRQGINEQFF. The CDR3 bases are TGTGCCACCCGACAGGGTATCAATGAGCAGTTCTTC. The full variable domain, completed using reference TRBV2 and TRBJ2-1, is EPEVTQTPSHQVTQMGQEVILRCVPISNHLYFYWYRQILGQKVEFLVSFYNNEISEKSEIFDDQFSVERPDGSNFTLKIRSTKLEDSAMYFCATRQGINEQFFGPGTRLTVL.

The V gene is TRBV5-1, the J gene TRBJ2-3; D may be TRBD1 (6 bases). V shed 0 bases and J shed 4 bases, with 15 bases lying between them. The length of the CDR3 is 16 residues. CDR1 and CDR2 (germline): SGHRS, YFSETQ. CDR3 DNA sequence: TGCGCCAGCAGCTTGGATAGGGGAGAGGGGGCAGATACGCAGTATTTT. This encodes CASSLDRGEGADTQYF. Full variable domain (remainder filled in from reference TRBV5-1 and TRBJ2-3): KAGVTQTPRYLIKTRGQQVTLSCSPISGHRSVSWYQQTPGQGLQFLFEYFSETQRNKGNFPGRFSGRQFSNSRSEMNVSTLELGDSALYLCASSLDRGEGADTQYFGPGTRLTVL.

The chain is built from TRBV9 and TRBJ2-3; D gene ambiguous. From germline, CDR1 is SGDLS and CDR2 YYNGEE. Trimming pared 1 base from V and 5 bases from J, leaving 5 bases between. The CDR3 is 12 residues long. CDR3 protein: CASSVYKDTQYF. The DNA for the CDR3 is TGTGCCAGCAGCGTATATAAAGATACGCAGTATTTT.

This rearrangement joins TRBV7-9 to TRBJ2-1; D is undetermined. V was shortened by 3 bases and J by 7 bases, with 7 bases between the two germline ends. This CDR3 comprises 12 residues. Looked up from germline, CDR1 is SEHNR and CDR2 is FQNEAQ (reference sequence). The CDR3 coding sequence is TGTGCCAGCAGCTTGACTGGGAATGAGCAGTTCTTC. This sequence encodes CASSLTGNEQFF.

The CDR3 spells CASSISGQVLNYGYTF. The CDR3 coding sequence is TGTGCCAGTAGTATTTCGGGACAGGTCCTTAACTATGGCTACACCTTC. This chain joins TRBV19 and TRBJ1-2, with TRBD1 matching 8 bases. This CDR3 is built from 16 residues. Germline assignment: CDR1 LNHDA and CDR2 SQIVND (reference sequence). V shed 3 bases, J shed 1 base, and the junction held 7 bases outside the gene matches.

The count of this clone is one. The J gene is TRBJ1-6, the V gene TRBV30; 8 bases fit TRBD1. The trim removed 5 bases at V and 4 bases at J, leaving 4 bases unmatched. This CDR3 spans 14 amino acids. Germline assignment: CDR1 GTSNPN and CDR2 SVGIG (reference sequence). The CDR3 loop reads CAWGTGAYNSPLHF. The CDR3 nucleotides read TGTGCCTGGGGGACAGGTGCTTATAATTCACCCCTCCACTTT.

The table lists this clone with a count of one. The V gene is TRBV5-1, the J gene TRBJ1-5; the D is unclear. V lost 4 bases to trimming and J lost 1 base, with 15 bases between them. This CDR3 spans 16 amino acids. CDR1 is SGHRS, CDR2 YFSETQ, per germline. The CDR3 loop reads CASSPARSESNQPQHF. CDR3 DNA sequence: TGCGCCAGCAGCCCGGCTAGGAGTGAGAGCAATCAGCCCCAGCATTTT.

The V gene is TRBV12-3 or TRBV12-4, the J gene TRBJ2-7; 7 positions match TRBD1. With V trimmed by 6 bases and J by 2 bases, 4 bases remained unmatched. The CDR3 has 13 residues. For the CDR3, the DNA is TGTGCCAGCAGCAGACAGGGAACCTACGAGCAGTACTTC. Translating it yields CASSRQGTYEQYF.